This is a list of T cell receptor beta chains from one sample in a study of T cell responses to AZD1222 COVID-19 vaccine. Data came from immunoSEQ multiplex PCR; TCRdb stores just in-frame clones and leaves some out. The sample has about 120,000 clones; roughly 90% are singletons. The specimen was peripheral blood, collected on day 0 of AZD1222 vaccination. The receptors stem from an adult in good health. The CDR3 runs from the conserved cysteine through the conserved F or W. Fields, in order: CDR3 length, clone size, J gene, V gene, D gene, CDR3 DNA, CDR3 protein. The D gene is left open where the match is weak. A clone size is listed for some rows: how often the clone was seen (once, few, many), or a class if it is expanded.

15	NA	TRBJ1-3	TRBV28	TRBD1	TGTGCCAGCGGACTTCAGGGGGCCGCTGGAAACACCATATATTTT	CASGLQGAAGNTIYF
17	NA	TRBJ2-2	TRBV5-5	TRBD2	TGTGCCAGCAGCTTGAGTCCTAGCGGGGGGGCAGCCGGGGAGCTGTTTTTT	CASSLSPSGGAAGELFF
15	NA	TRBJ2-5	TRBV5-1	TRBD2	TGCGCCAGCAGCTTTGCTAGCGGCCCTGGTAAGACCCAGTACTTC	CASSFASGPGKTQYF
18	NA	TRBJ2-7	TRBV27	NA	TGTGCCAGCAGTTTAAGGCCCCCAACAGGCGGGTTCTCCTACGAGCAGTACTTC	CASSLRPPTGGFSYEQYF
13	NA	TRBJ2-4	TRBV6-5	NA	TGTGCCAGCAAAAATCTAGCCAAAAACATTCAGTACTTC	CASKNLAKNIQYF
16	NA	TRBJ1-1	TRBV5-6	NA	TGTGCCAGCAGCCGGGAGGGGGTACGAGCAAGGATGAAAGCTTTCTTT	CASSREGVRARMKAFF
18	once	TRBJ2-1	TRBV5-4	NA	TGTGCCAGCAGCTCCCATGGCGCGGGGGGCCTCAGGGGGGATGAGCAGTTCTTC	CASSSHGAGGLRGDEQFF
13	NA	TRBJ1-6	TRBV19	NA	TGTGCCAGTAGTATAGGCTATAATTCACCCCTCCACTTT	CASSIGYNSPLHF
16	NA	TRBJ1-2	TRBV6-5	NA	TGTGCCAGCAGTTACTCCCAGGGCCTTTCTAACTATGGCTACACCTTC	CASSYSQGLSNYGYTF
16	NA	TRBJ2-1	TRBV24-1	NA	TGTGCCACCAGTGATTCCGGGCGCGAAGTGAGCGATGAGCAGTTCTTC	CATSDSGREVSDEQFF
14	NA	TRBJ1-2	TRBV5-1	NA	TGCGCCAGCAGCTTGGCCGATGCAGGTTGGAAAAACACCTTC	CASSLADAGWKNTF